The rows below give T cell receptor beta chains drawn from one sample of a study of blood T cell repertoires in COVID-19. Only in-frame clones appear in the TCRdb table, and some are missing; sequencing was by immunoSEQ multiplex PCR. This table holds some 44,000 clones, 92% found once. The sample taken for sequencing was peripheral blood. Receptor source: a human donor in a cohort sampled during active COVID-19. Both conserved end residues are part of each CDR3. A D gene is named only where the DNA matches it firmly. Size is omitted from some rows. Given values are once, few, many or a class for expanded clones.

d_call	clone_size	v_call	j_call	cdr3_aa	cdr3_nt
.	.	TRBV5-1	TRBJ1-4	CASSSEGSNEKLFF	TGCGCCAGCAGCTCCGAGGGTAGTAATGAAAAACTGTTTTTT
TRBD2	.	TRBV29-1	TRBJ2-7	CSVDREGSYEQYF	TGCAGCGTTGACAGGGAGGGATCCTACGAGCAGTACTTC
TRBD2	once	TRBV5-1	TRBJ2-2	CASSLGGTSNTGELFF	TGCGCCAGCAGCTTGGGTGGGACTAGTAACACCGGGGAGCTGTTTTTT
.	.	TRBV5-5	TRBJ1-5	CASSLTRANQPQHF	TGTGCCAGCAGCTTGACCAGGGCTAATCAGCCCCAGCATTTT
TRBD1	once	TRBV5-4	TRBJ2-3	CASSLHRRQGQTDTQYF	TGTGCCAGCAGCCTCCACAGACGACAGGGTCAGACAGATACGCAGTATTTT
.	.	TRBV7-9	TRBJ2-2	CASRGDSNTGELFF	TGTGCCAGCCGCGGGGATTCGAACACCGGGGAGCTGTTTTTT
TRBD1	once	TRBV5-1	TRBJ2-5	CASAGGLILETQYF	TGCGCCAGCGCAGGGGGTCTAATTTTGGAGACCCAGTACTTC
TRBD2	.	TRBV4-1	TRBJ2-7	CASSQDGRPGLADNYEQYF	TGCGCCAGCAGCCAAGATGGGAGACCGGGACTAGCGGATAACTACGAGCAGTACTTC
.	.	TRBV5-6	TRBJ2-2	CASSPTREDTGELFF	TGTGCCAGCAGCCCTACTAGAGAGGACACCGGGGAGCTGTTTTTT
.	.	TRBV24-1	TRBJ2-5	CATSDWASLGQYF	TGTGCCACCAGTGATTGGGCTAGCCTGGGCCAGTACTTC
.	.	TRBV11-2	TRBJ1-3	CASSHSSGNTIYF	TGTGCCAGCAGCCACAGCTCTGGAAACACCATATATTTT
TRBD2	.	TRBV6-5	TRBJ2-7	CASSPWGGLGYEQYF	TGTGCCAGCAGTCCCTGGGGGGGACTGGGCTACGAGCAGTACTTC
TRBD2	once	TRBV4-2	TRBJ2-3	CASSQLSGGSRVTDTQYF	TGTGCCAGCAGCCAATTGTCCGGCGGGAGCCGGGTCACAGATACGCAGTATTTT
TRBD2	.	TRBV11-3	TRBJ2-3	CASSPSGGAPDTQYF	TGTGCCAGCAGCCCTAGCGGGGGGGCCCCCGATACGCAGTATTTT
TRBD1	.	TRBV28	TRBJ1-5	CASSLLTGATFNQPQHF	TGTGCCAGCAGTTTATTGACAGGGGCGACCTTCAATCAGCCCCAGCATTTT
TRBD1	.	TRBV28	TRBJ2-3	CASSSLYRGRTDTQYF	TGTGCCAGCAGTTCCCTTTACAGGGGTCGGACAGATACGCAGTATTTT